Shown below are 12 T cell receptor beta chains from a single sample sequenced in a study of cytomegalovirus exposure and HLA in healthy donors. Primers included in the PCR were 60 Vbeta and 13 Jbeta primers. Profiled with immunoSEQ multiplex PCR; TCRdb holds only in-frame clones, not every one. The data hold over 200,000 clones, with 60% to 80% observed a single time. Sequenced input: PBMCs. These receptors came from a woman in her twenties or thirties in good health and CMV-seronegative.

The chain has TRBV5-1 and TRBJ2-1, with 8 bases aligning to TRBD1. The junction had 7 bases not matched to a gene; V was cut back by 4 bases and J by 13 bases. CDR3 length: 12 amino acids. CDR1 and CDR2 from the germline V gene are SGHRS and YFSETQ. The CDR3 DNA reads TGCGCCAGCAGCCCCAACAGGGGGGAACAGTTCTTC. Translated, it gives CASSPNRGEQFF.

V usage is TRBV30 and J usage is TRBJ1-1; maybe TRBD1 (6 bases). Germline V CDR1 and CDR2: GTSNPN, SVGIG (reference sequence). This CDR3 has 11 residues. V lost 4 bases and J 6 bases, leaving 9 bases between the germline ends. CDR3 nucleotide sequence: TGTGCCTGGATGGCAGGGGCTGAAGCTTTCTTT. It yields the protein CAWMAGAEAFF.

This clone was observed once. V and J are TRBV5-1 and TRBJ2-1, with 8 bases that match TRBD2. CDR1 SGHRS and CDR2 YFSETQ come from the germline V gene. There are 16 residues in the CDR3. After removal of 4 bases from V and 5 bases from J, the junction contained 11 bases not matched to a gene. CDR3 residues: CASSPRTSRSHNEQFF. The DNA of the CDR3 is TGCGCCAGCAGCCCCCGGACTAGCAGGTCCCACAATGAGCAGTTCTTC.

The CDR3 is CASSLTLGQGTGELFF. The CDR3 region has the DNA TGTGCCAGCAGCTTAACGTTAGGACAGGGGACCGGGGAGCTGTTTTTT. The V call is TRBV7-3, the J call TRBJ2-2; 9 bases are shared with TRBD1. The CDR3 sequence is 16 residues long. Trimming cost V 0 bases and J 5 bases; bases outside gene matches: 4. Germline lookup yields CDR1 SGHTA and CDR2 FQGTGA.

This chain links TRBV7-2 with TRBJ1-1, with D possibly TRBD1 on 5 matching bases. The CDR3 spans 14 residues. The V gene lost 7 bases and the J gene lost 4 bases, with 16 bases spanning the gap. CDR1 is SGHTA, CDR2 FQGNSA, per germline. CDR3 nucleotide sequence: TGTGCCAGCATCCCTTGGACGGGGGGCACTGAAGCTTTCTTT. Translating it yields CASIPWTGGTEAFF.

This clone was seen just once. This chain connects TRBV6-6 to TRBJ1-2; D gene uncertain. This CDR3 is 11 amino acids long. Germline V lookup: CDR1 MNHNY, CDR2 SVGAGI (reference sequence). V was cut by 5 bases and J by 6 bases, with 7 bases left in between. The CDR3 here is CASSPFNGYTF. For the CDR3, the DNA is TGTGCCAGCAGTCCTTTTAATGGCTACACCTTC.

The rearrangement uses TRBV6-6 and TRBJ1-1; 8 bases line up with TRBD1. This CDR3 comprises 15 residues. Germline V lookup: CDR1 MNHNY, CDR2 SVGAGI (reference sequence). The V gene end was trimmed by 5 bases and the J gene end by 5 bases; junction bases not matched to a gene: 10. The CDR3 is CASSPRTGFGTEAFF. DNA for the CDR3: TGTGCCAGCAGTCCTAGGACAGGGTTTGGGACTGAAGCTTTCTTT.

The rearrangement uses TRBV15 and TRBJ2-7; 9 bases match TRBD1. The germline V gene encodes CDR1 LNHNV and CDR2 YYDKDF (reference sequence). V lost 1 base and J lost 3; bases outside the gene matches: 13. CDR3 length: 18 residues. CDR3 loop: CATSRVGTGRSPVYEQYF. CDR3 DNA sequence: TGTGCCACCAGCAGAGTTGGGACAGGGCGATCTCCTGTCTACGAGCAGTACTTC.

The chain is built from TRBV14 and TRBJ1-1, with a possible D match to TRBD1 (6 bases). This CDR3 contains 13 residues. Germline loops: CDR1 SGHDN, CDR2 FVKESK. Trimming removed 0 bases from V and 8 bases from J, with 10 bases in between. The CDR3 protein is CASSQDSDREAFF. The CDR3 bases are TGTGCCAGCAGCCAAGATAGTGACAGGGAAGCTTTCTTT.

V is TRBV4-2 and J is TRBJ1-5; D is unclear. Per germline, CDR1 LGHNA and CDR2 YNFKEQ. Trimming removed 5 bases at V and 3 bases at J, with 11 bases between. The CDR3 has 14 residues. The DNA for the CDR3 is TGTGCCAGCAGCATTATGAGGTACAATCAGCCCCAGCATTTT. Translated: CASSIMRYNQPQHF.

The chain couples TRBV7-9 to TRBJ1-3; D is perhaps TRBD1 (6 bases). Deletions cut 5 bases from V and 0 bases from J, with 11 bases between. This CDR3 has 15 amino acids. CDR1 SEHNR and CDR2 FQNEAQ come from the germline V gene (reference sequence). CDR3 sequence: CASSPRGFSGNTIYF. CDR3 bases: TGTGCCAGCAGCCCCAGGGGTTTCTCTGGAAACACCATATATTTT.

The sample holds a few counts of this clone. The V gene is TRBV5-1, the J gene TRBJ2-1, with TRBD2 matching 7 bases. V was pared by 3 bases and J by 16 bases, with 10 bases of the junction left unmatched. The germline V gene encodes CDR1 SGHRS and CDR2 YFSETQ. The CDR3 has 12 amino acids. Here the CDR3 DNA reads TGCGCCAGCAGCTGGGAGGGAGGCCTTCCATTCTTC. Encoded protein: CASSWEGGLPFF.